This T cell receptor beta chain was recorded in a study of blood T cell repertoires in COVID-19. The protocol was immunoSEQ multiplex PCR, while the TCRdb copy is restricted to in-frame clones and leaves out a portion. This table holds around 300,000 clones, approximately 89% found once. Participant-reported clinical history was the basis for cohort assignment. The V end lost 4 bases, the J end lost 0 bases, and 11 bases lay between the germline ends. The CDR3 consists of 15 residues. The germline V gene has CDR1 MNHEY and CDR2 SMNVEV (reference sequence). This clonotype was obtained from a woman aged 25 to 39 who had recovered from COVID-19. Sample: PBMCs or T cells enriched from blood (not recorded which). The gene calls are TRBV27 and TRBJ2-3, with D perhaps matching TRBD1 (6 bases). The CDR3: CASSSQGQSTDTQYF. The CDR3 DNA is TGTGCCAGCAGTTCACAGGGACAAAGCACAGATACGCAGTATTTT.